This T cell receptor (beta chain) was captured by sequencing in a study of blood T cell repertoires in COVID-19 (dated by TCRdb to about 2020). Describing the broader study: Samples from collaborators originated in the United States, Italy and Spain and spanned both the acute and convalescent phases of COVID-19. The material from the prospective study consisted of cDNA or gDNA derived from T cells, B-cell-depleted T cells, or PBMCs. The dataset comprised deeply sampled blood TCRbeta repertoires from subjects exposed to, actively infected with, or recovered from COVID-19. A freely available public database, intended as a resource for researchers studying the immune response to SARS-CoV-2, is where the repertoires were released. The samples were drawn from two sources: the first 160 participants of the ongoing ImmuneRACE study, and some 1,300 subjects contributed by 6 global collaborators. A de-identified subject ID, COVID-19 status, age in years and sex were almost always included in the sample metadata. Where HLA class I and class II types were available, the types were taken from metadata supplied by the sample provider, not from assay-based typing.

Here is what the overall study found, with its caveats: How much clinical and demographic metadata was included differed by source and by participant, and the metadata was provided uncurated.

The immunoSEQ Assay, a bias-controlled multiplex PCR, was used to amplify TCRbeta CDR3 regions from genomic DNA. The authors' analysis ran thus. The number of nucleated cells in each sample was estimated from the amplification of reference gene primers within the assay. To quantify the absolute abundance of each unique TCRbeta CDR3 rearrangement, sequence reads were collapsed and filtered. Productive Simpson clonality was computed per sample as the square root of Simpson's diversity index over productive rearrangements. TCRdb provides this immuneACCESS table in a form limited to in-frame rearrangements. Some clones are lacking; in checked studies, under half of them reflect an unresolved V gene, and why the rest are absent is not known. V and J calls and clone size are those listed in that table; D and trimming were worked out from the DNA. In this sample the table shows about 220,000 clones, 86% of which occur a single time. Less than 4.5% of the sample is taken by the ten largest.

Participants in the prospective study were enrolled through a virtual design, were aged about 18 to 100 years, and lived in roughly 26 United States geographic areas. To assign participants to cohorts, the prospective study relied on clinical history that participants themselves reported in a screening survey and a study questionnaire. In the prospective study, mobile phlebotomists collected whole blood, serum and a nasopharyngeal or oropharyngeal swab from each participant. Additional blood draws and questionnaires over an approximately 2-month period could optionally be provided by prospective study participants. Blood samples from the prospective study were shipped frozen or at room temperature prior to DNA extraction. Comment on this clone: Which antigen it targets is not known. Qualities for individual bases were not recorded, and no much larger clone is one base off.

This sequence was found in a woman between 40 and 50 years old with acute COVID-19. Material: PBMCs or T cells enriched from blood (not recorded which).

The CDR3 corresponds to CASSPTSGGRQETQYF. The nucleotide sequence is given as TGTGCCAGCAGCCCCACTAGCGGGGGACGCCAAGAGACCCAGTACTTC. The receptor chain draws on TRBV11-2 and TRBJ2-5, with 11 bases matching TRBD2. From the cysteine through the phenylalanine, the CDR3 covers 16 amino acids. Solely the CDR3 DNA is kept, with 48 bases framed from the first base. The germline V gene yields SGHAT for CDR1 and FQNNGV for CDR2. V is cut back by 5 bases and J by 1 base, with 6 bases in the junction unmatched. The reference TRBV11-2 and TRBJ2-5 proteins fill in what lies around the CDR3, so the full variable domain reads EAGVAQSPRYKIIEKRQSVAFWCNPISGHATLYWYQQILGQGPKLLIQFQNNGVVDDSQLPKDRFSAERLKGVDSTLKIQPAKLEDSAVYLCASSPTSGGRQETQYFGPGTRLLVL.